This TCR beta chain stems from a study of regulatory T cells in long-lasting Graves disease. Germline assignment: CDR1 MNHNS and CDR2 SASEGT. The CDR3 totals 15 residues. The trim removed 6 bases at V and 1 base at J, leaving 5 bases unmatched. Library construction for TCR beta used iRepertoire HTBI primers and Arm-PCR of CDR3 regions. TCRdb itself ran the multiplex PCR reads through MiXCR, one entry per CDR3 protein. Counted here are a few hundred thousand distinct CDR3 sequences, roughly 24% occurring once; the ten biggest clones make up under 35%. Indicated time point: persistent/refractory GD, antithyroid drugs over 5 years with positive TRAb. The TCR library was made from RNA that had been extracted from PBMCs in TRIzol. Diagnosis followed American Thyroid Association guidelines for Graves' disease. As a group, patients came from one endocrinology department in Xi'an, China.

The clonotype originates from a middle-aged woman with Graves disease. The genes are TRBV6-1 and TRBJ2-7; 11 positions agree with TRBD2. Sequences were derived from peripheral blood mononuclear cells (PBMCs), sampled when the disease was refractory, from a patient treated with antithyroid drugs. CDR3 nucleotide sequence: TGTGCCAGCAGACTCACTAGCGGGAGTTCCTACGAGCAGTACTTC. Translating gives CASRLTSGSSYEQYF.